Following are 21 T cell receptor beta chains from one sample sequenced in a study. One entry per CDR3 protein results from TCRdb running MiXCR on the 5' RACE reads. This sample has about 10,000 distinct CDR3 sequences, with about 45% found just once. Cells sorted as Tregs were CD4+, CD25+ and CD127-/low. The sequenced material came from Tregs sorted from a lymph node. The receptors derive from a female donor with breast cancer.

This clonotype has a handful of counts. The chain has TRBV6-6 and TRBJ1-5; D might be TRBD1 (5 bases). Germline lookup yields CDR1 MNHNY and CDR2 SVGAGI (reference sequence). With 0 bases removed from V and 5 bases from J, the gap between germline ends came to 17 bases. The length of the CDR3 is 17 residues. CDR3 sequence reads: CASSYSFEGMLDQPQHF. As DNA, the CDR3 is TGTGCCAGCAGTTACTCGTTCGAGGGGATGTTAGATCAGCCCCAGCATTTT.

This chain links TRBV5-5 with TRBJ1-5, with D unresolved. Trimming pared 0 bases from V and 7 bases from J, leaving 8 bases between. CDR1 and CDR2 from the germline V gene are SGHKS and YYEKEE (reference sequence). The CDR3 has 13 residues. The CDR3, as DNA: TGTGCCAGCAGCTTGGAAACCTACCAGCCCCAGCATTTT. It specifies CASSLETYQPQHF.

This clonotype showed up just a few times. This chain links TRBV27 with TRBJ2-1, with 9 bases aligning to TRBD2. CDR1 and CDR2 from the germline V gene are MNHEY and SMNVEV (reference sequence). Germline trimming cut 11 bases from V and 7 bases from J; bases unmatched to any gene: 12. The CDR3 is 14 residues long. The CDR3 sequence is CASHSGRVGNEQFF. DNA of the CDR3: TGTGCCTCCCATAGCGGGAGAGTTGGTAATGAGCAGTTCTTC.

V is TRBV4-1 and J is TRBJ2-7, with 8 bases identical to TRBD2. In germline, CDR1 is MGHRA, CDR2 YSYEKL. This CDR3 comprises 15 residues. Trimming removed 2 bases from V and 5 bases from J; junction bases left unmatched: 8. The CDR3 is CASSQPRGGIHEQYF. Here the CDR3 DNA reads TGCGCCAGCAGCCAACCCCGGGGGGGTATCCACGAGCAGTACTTC.

This clonotype has only a few counts. This chain uses TRBV29-1 with TRBJ2-1; possible D gene TRBD2, 6 bases. CDR3 length equals 14 residues. The V end was cut by 4 bases, the J end by 4 bases, with 14 bases between. CDR1 is SQVTM and CDR2 is ANQGSEA in the germline V gene. The CDR3 DNA follows: TGCAGCGTTGCCCGGGAGAGGAGGTACAATGAGCAGTTCTTC. Amino acid sequence: CSVARERRYNEQFF.

The gene calls are TRBV7-3 and TRBJ2-1; 11 nucleotides line up with TRBD1. CDR1 is SGHTA, CDR2 FQGTGA, per germline. CDR3 size: 15 residues. V lost 4 bases and J lost 8; bases outside the gene matches: 7. This chain's CDR3 is CASSSAGTGGDEQFF. The CDR3 nucleotides read TGTGCCAGCAGCTCCGCCGGGACAGGGGGTGATGAGCAGTTCTTC.

The chain links TRBV7-9 to TRBJ1-5; D perhaps matches TRBD1 (6 bases). Per germline, CDR1 SEHNR and CDR2 FQNEAQ (reference sequence). V was shortened by 5 bases and J by 5 bases, with 16 bases between the two germline ends. The CDR3 is 15 amino acids. CDR3 loop: CASSPQDGGHQPQHF. The DNA of the CDR3 is TGTGCCAGCAGCCCCCAGGACGGGGGGCATCAGCCCCAGCATTTT.

The chain employs TRBV7-6 and TRBJ2-2; 12 bases align to TRBD2. V gave up 5 bases and J gave up 5 bases; unmatched junction bases: 3. From germline, CDR1 is SGHVS and CDR2 FNYEAQ. The CDR3 is 15 residues long. DNA for the CDR3: TGTGCCAGCAGCCCCCTAGCGGGGGGGACCGGGGAGCTGTTTTTT. Translation gives CASSPLAGGTGELFF.

The genes are TRBV20-1 and TRBJ2-1; D is ambiguous. The CDR3 is made up of 13 amino acids. Trimming took off 1 base at V and 2 bases at J, with 6 bases between the two ends. CDR1 and CDR2 (germline): DFQATT, SNEGSKA (reference sequence). This CDR3 is CSARVRTYNEQFF. The CDR3 DNA reads TGCAGTGCTAGAGTTCGGACCTACAATGAGCAGTTCTTC.

The chain is built from TRBV6-5 and TRBJ2-7; D gene unclear. The CDR3 is 14 residues long. CDR1 and CDR2 (germline): MNHEY, SVGAGI. Trimming left V 0 bases short and J 1 base short, with 7 bases between. This chain's CDR3 is CASSYSTESYEQYF. DNA for the CDR3: TGTGCCAGCAGTTACTCGACGGAATCCTACGAGCAGTACTTC.

This clonotype has more than one count but fewer than ten. The chain has TRBV30 and TRBJ1-6; D possibly corresponds to TRBD1 (5 bases). The CDR3 spans 16 residues. Trimming cost V 3 bases and J 3 bases, with 15 bases left between them. Per the germline V gene, CDR1 is GTSNPN and CDR2 is SVGIG (reference sequence). CDR3 sequence reads: CAWSPSREFYNSPLHF. CDR3 in DNA: TGTGCCTGGAGCCCGAGCAGGGAATTCTATAATTCACCCCTCCACTTT.

The J gene is TRBJ2-2, the V gene TRBV4-1; 7 bases map to TRBD2. After removal of 1 base from V and 4 bases from J, the junction contained 6 bases not matched to a gene. Per germline, CDR1 MGHRA and CDR2 YSYEKL. This CDR3 spans 16 amino acids. The CDR3, as DNA: TGCGCCAGCAGCCAAGGGGCGGGAGCGGGCACCGGGGAGCTGTTTTTT. Translation gives CASSQGAGAGTGELFF.

The rearrangement joins TRBV4-1 to TRBJ1-3; D unclear. The V and J ends lost 0 bases and 4 bases respectively, with 7 bases between them. This CDR3 spans 14 amino acids. Germline V gene data show CDR1 as MGHRA and CDR2 as YSYEKL. CDR3 nucleotide sequence: TGCGCCAGCAGCCAAGATGGCGGCGGAAACACCATATATTTT. Its translation: CASSQDGGGNTIYF.

This clonotype was counted between two and nine times. The rearrangement uses TRBV11-2 and TRBJ2-1; D uncertain. Trimming took 1 base from V and 0 from J, leaving 28 bases between them. The germline CDR1 and CDR2 sequences are SGHAT and FQNNGV. CDR3 size: 22 residues. For the CDR3, the DNA is TGTGCCAGCAGCTTAGTTTTTGGGCCGACTGAACTTCTGAAGAGCTCCTACAATGAGCAGTTCTTC. It codes for CASSLVFGPTELLKSSYNEQFF.

This clonotype is termed medium-sized. The gene calls are TRBV4-2 and TRBJ1-1, with a possible D match to TRBD1 (5 bases). The CDR3 is 16 residues long. Trimming left V 3 bases short and J 5 bases short, with 19 bases between. CDR1 is LGHNA, CDR2 YNFKEQ, per germline. The DNA of the CDR3 is TGTGCCAGCAGCCACCATACCGGGGGAGGGGAGACTGAAGCTTTCTTT. It yields the protein CASSHHTGGGETEAFF.

This clonotype showed up just a few times. The genes are TRBV9 and TRBJ2-7, with 12 bases aligning to TRBD1. Trimming took 3 bases from V and 5 from J; bases not matched to a gene: 6. Per the germline V gene, CDR1 is SGDLS and CDR2 is YYNGEE. CDR3 size: 15 residues. Here the CDR3 DNA reads TGTGCCAGCAGCGCCGGGACAGGGGGCCTGAACGAGCAGTACTTC. Protein: CASSAGTGGLNEQYF.

This clonotype came up a few times. The chain carries TRBV4-1 and TRBJ2-4; unclear D gene. CDR1 and CDR2 from the germline V gene are MGHRA and YSYEKL. V lost 3 bases, J lost 6 bases, and 3 bases lay in between. The CDR3 has 11 residues. The CDR3 here is CASSQGNIQYF. CDR3 coding DNA: TGCGCCAGCAGCCAGGGAAACATTCAGTACTTC.

This clonotype was detected only a few times. The chain recombines TRBV5-1 with TRBJ1-1; D uncertain. This CDR3 spans 14 amino acids. CDR1 and CDR2 (germline): SGHRS, YFSETQ. V gave up 4 bases and J gave up 5 bases, with 15 bases separating them. CDR3 nucleotide sequence: TGCGCCAGCAGCGTTGTCGTTTATGGGACTGAAGCTTTCTTT. Protein: CASSVVVYGTEAFF.

This clonotype turned up a few times. This chain links TRBV6-5 with TRBJ2-3; 8 bases map to TRBD2. Germline trimming cut 6 bases from V and 0 bases from J; bases unmatched to any gene: 11. Per the germline V gene, CDR1 is MNHEY and CDR2 is SVGAGI. The CDR3 consists of 17 residues. CDR3 sequence (DNA): TGTGCCAGCAGGTCCCGCCGTAGCGGGGCTAGCACAGATACGCAGTATTTT. Amino acid sequence: CASRSRRSGASTDTQYF.

Only a few counts were recorded for this clonotype. The CDR3 DNA sequence: TGTGCCAGCAGTTTAGCAGGGAGCTATGGCTACACCTTC. It encodes CASSLAGSYGYTF. J is TRBJ1-2 and V is TRBV27; possible D gene TRBD1, 5 bases. The CDR3 consists of 13 residues. The V gene lost 2 bases and the J gene lost 4 bases, with 8 bases spanning the gap. The germline V gene has CDR1 MNHEY and CDR2 SMNVEV (reference sequence).

The chain is built from TRBV7-6 and TRBJ2-7, with D perhaps matching TRBD2 (6 bases). Trimming removed 5 bases at V and 5 bases at J, with 19 bases between. Germline loops: CDR1 SGHVS, CDR2 FNYEAQ. The CDR3 covers 15 residues. The CDR3, as DNA: TGTGCCAGCAGCCCGAGCGGGTGGGGGAGCGACGAGCAGTACTTC. Protein: CASSPSGWGSDEQYF.